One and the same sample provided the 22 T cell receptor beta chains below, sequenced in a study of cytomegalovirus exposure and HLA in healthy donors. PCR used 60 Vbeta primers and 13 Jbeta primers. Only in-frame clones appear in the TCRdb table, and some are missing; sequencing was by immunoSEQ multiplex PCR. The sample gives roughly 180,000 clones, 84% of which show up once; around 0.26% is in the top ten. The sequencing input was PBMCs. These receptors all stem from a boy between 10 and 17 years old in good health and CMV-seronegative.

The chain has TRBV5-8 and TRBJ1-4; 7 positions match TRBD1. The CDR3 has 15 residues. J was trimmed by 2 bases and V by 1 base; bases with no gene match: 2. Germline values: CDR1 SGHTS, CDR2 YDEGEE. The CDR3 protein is CASSLLGQTNEKLFF. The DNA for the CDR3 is TGTGCCAGCAGCTTGCTGGGACAGACTAATGAAAAACTGTTTTTT.

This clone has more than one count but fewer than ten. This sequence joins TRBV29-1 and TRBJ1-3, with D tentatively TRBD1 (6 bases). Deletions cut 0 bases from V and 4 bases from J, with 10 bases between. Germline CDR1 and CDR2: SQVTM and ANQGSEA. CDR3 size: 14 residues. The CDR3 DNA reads TGCAGCGTTGAAGATGGGGGGGGCGGAAACACCATATATTTT. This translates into CSVEDGGGGNTIYF.

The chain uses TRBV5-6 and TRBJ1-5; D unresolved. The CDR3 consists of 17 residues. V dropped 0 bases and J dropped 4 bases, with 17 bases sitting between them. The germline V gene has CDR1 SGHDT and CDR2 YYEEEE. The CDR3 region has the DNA TGTGCCAGCAGCTTGGCCGGGTTTCGGCCTAGGAATCAGCCCCAGCATTTT. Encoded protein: CASSLAGFRPRNQPQHF. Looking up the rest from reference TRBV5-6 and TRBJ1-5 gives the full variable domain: DAGVTQSPTHLIKTRGQQVTLRCSPKSGHDTVSWYQQALGQGPQFIFQYYEEEERQRGNFPDRFSGHQFPNYSSELNVNALLLGDSALYLCASSLAGFRPRNQPQHFGDGTRLSIL.

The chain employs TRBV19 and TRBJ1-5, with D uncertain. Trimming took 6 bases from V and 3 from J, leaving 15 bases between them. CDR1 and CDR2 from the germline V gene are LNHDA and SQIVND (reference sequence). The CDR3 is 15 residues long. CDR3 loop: CASSIKSGYNQPQHF. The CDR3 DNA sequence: TGTGCCAGTAGCATCAAGTCAGGTTACAATCAGCCCCAGCATTTT.

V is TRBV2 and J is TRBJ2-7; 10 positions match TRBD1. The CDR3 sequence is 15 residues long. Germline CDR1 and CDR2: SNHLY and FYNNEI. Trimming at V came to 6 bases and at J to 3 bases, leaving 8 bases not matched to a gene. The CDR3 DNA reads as TGTGCCAGCAGCGACAGGGGGCTTAGGGGCTACGAGCAGTACTTC. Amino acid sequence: CASSDRGLRGYEQYF.

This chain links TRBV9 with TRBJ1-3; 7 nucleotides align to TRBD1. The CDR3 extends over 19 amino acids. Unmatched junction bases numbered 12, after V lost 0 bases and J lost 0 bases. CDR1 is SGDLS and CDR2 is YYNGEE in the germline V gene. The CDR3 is CASSVAWGDSKISGNTIYF. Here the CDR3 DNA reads TGTGCCAGCAGCGTAGCTTGGGGGGACAGTAAAATCTCTGGAAACACCATATATTTT.

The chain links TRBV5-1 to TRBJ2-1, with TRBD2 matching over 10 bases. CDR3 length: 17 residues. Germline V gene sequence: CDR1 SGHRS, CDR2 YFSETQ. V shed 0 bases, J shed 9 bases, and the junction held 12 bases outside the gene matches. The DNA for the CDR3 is TGCGCCAGCAGCTTGGAAGCGGGGGGGCCGGTGTTAGGTGAGCAGTTCTTC. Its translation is CASSLEAGGPVLGEQFF.

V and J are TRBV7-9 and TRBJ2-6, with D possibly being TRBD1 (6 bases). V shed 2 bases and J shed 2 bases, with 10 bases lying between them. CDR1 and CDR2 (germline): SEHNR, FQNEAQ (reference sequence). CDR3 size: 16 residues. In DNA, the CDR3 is TGTGCCAGCAGCTTACAGGGGTCGGCTGGGGCCAACGTCCTGACTTTC. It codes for CASSLQGSAGANVLTF.

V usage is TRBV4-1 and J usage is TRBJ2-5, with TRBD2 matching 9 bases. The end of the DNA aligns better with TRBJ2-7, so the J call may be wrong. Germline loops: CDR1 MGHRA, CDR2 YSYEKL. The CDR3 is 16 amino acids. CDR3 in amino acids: CASSQDWVAGAYEQYF. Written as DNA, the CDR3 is TGCGCCAGCAGCCAAGATTGGGTAGCGGGAGCGTACGAGCAGTACTTC.

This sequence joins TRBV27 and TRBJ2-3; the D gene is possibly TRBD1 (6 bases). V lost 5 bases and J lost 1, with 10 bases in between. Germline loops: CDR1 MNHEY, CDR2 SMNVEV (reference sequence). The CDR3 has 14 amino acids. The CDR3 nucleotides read TGTGCCAGCAGTGACAGGAGAGGCACAGATACGCAGTATTTT. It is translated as CASSDRRGTDTQYF.

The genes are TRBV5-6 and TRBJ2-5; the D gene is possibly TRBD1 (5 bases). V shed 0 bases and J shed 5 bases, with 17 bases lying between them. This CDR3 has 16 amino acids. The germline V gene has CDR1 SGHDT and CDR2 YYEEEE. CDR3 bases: TGTGCCAGCAGCTTGGCATGGGGCACGGAAAGTGAGACCCAGTACTTC. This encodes CASSLAWGTESETQYF.

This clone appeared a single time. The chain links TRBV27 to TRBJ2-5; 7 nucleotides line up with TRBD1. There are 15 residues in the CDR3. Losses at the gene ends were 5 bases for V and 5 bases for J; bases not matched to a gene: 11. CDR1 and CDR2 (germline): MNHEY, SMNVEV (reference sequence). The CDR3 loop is CASSPGTAMGETQYF. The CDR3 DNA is TGTGCCAGCAGTCCCGGGACAGCGATGGGGGAGACCCAGTACTTC.

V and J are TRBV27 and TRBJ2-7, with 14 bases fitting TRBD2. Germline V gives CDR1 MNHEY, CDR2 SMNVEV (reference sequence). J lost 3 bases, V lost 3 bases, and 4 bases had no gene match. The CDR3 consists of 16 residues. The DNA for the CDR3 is TGTGCCAGCAGTTTGGGACTAGCGGGAGCGGACTACGAGCAGTACTTC. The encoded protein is CASSLGLAGADYEQYF.

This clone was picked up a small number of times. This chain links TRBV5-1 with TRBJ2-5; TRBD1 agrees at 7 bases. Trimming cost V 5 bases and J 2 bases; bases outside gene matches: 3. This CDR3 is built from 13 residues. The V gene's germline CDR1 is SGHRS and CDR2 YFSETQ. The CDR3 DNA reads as TGCGCCAGCAGGACGACAGGGCAAGAGACCCAGTACTTC. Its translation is CASRTTGQETQYF.

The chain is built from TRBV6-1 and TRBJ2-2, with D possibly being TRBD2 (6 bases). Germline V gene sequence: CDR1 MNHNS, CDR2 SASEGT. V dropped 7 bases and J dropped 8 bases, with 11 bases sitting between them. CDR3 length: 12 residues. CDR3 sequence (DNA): TGTGCCAGCATCTTCGGGGGTGGGGAGCTGTTTTTT. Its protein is CASIFGGGELFF.

Here the CDR3 reads CASSSRQGTTVNEQFF. The CDR3 region has the DNA TGTGCCAGCAGCTCCAGACAGGGGACTACGGTTAATGAGCAGTTCTTC. The chain joins TRBV5-4 to TRBJ2-1; possibly TRBD1 for D (8 bases). This CDR3 contains 16 residues. The germline gives CDR1 SGHNT, CDR2 YYREEE (reference sequence). Trimming pared 3 bases from V and 7 bases from J, leaving 20 bases between.

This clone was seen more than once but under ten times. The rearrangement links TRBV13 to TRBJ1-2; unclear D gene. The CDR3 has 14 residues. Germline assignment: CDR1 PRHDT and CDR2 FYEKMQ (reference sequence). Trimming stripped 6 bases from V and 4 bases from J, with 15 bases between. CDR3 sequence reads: CASRSTQAGYGYTF. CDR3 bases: TGTGCCAGCAGATCGACCCAAGCAGGCTATGGCTACACCTTC.

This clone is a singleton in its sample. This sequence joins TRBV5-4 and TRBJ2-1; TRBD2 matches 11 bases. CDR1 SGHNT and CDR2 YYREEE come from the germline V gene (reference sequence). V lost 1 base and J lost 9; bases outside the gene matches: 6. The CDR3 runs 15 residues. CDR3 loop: CASSLMTSGKGEQFF. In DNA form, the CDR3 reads TGTGCCAGCAGCTTGATGACTAGCGGGAAAGGTGAGCAGTTCTTC.

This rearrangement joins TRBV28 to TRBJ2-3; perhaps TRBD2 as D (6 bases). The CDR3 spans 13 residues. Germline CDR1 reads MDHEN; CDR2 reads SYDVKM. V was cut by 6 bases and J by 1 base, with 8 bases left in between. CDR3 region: CASRGGGTDTQYF. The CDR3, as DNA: TGTGCCAGCAGGGGGGGTGGCACAGATACGCAGTATTTT.

This CDR3 reads CASSFGTGGLTSYEQYF. CDR3 in DNA: TGTGCCAGCAGTTTTGGGACAGGGGGCCTCACGTCCTACGAGCAGTACTTC. This rearrangement joins TRBV28 to TRBJ2-7; 12 nucleotides match TRBD1. V dropped 3 bases and J dropped 1; count of bases not matched to a gene: 7. This CDR3 contains 17 residues. Germline CDR1 and CDR2: MDHEN and SYDVKM.

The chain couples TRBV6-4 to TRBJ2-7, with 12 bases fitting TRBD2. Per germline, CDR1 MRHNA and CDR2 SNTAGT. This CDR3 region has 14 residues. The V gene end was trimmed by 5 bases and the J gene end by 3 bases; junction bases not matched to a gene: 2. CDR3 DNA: TGTGCCAGCAGTAAACTAGCGGGGGGCTACGAGCAGTACTTC. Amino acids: CASSKLAGGYEQYF.

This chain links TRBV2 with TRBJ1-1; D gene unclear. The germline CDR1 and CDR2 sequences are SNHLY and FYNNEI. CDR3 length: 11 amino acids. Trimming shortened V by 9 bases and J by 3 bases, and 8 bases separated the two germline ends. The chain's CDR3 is CASGSYTEAFF. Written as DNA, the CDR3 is TGTGCCAGTGGGAGCTACACTGAAGCTTTCTTT.